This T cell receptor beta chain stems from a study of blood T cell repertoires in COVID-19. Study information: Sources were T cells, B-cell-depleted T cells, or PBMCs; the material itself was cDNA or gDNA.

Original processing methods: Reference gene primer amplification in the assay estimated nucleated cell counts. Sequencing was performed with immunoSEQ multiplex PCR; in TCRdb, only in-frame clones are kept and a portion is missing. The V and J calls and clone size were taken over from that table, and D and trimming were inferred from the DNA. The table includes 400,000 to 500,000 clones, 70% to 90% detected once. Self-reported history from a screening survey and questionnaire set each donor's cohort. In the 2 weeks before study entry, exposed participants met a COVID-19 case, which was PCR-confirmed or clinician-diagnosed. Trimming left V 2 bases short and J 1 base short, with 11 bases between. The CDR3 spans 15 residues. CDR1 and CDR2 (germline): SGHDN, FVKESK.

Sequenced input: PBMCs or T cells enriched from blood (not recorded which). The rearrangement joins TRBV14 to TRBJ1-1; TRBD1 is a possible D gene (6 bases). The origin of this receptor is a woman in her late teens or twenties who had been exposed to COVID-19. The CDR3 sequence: CASSQLRTANTEAFF. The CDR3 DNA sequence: TGTGCCAGCAGCCAACTCCGGACAGCGAACACTGAAGCTTTCTTT.